In this sample, the clone carrying this T cell receptor (beta chain) turned up once. This sample is drawn from a study of blood T cell repertoires in COVID-19. Across the whole study: Acute and convalescent COVID-19 specimens originated in the United States, Italy and Spain. The analysed material was cDNA or gDNA that came from T cells, B-cell-depleted T cells, or PBMCs.

The study drew participants aged about 18 to 89 years from roughly 25 US areas. Cohorts were determined from participant-reported clinical history. Germline CDR1 SGHTA, CDR2 FQGNSA. This CDR3 has 14 residues. V lost 2 bases, J lost 5 bases, and 9 bases lay in between. The table came from immunoSEQ multiplex PCR; TCRdb's copy has only in-frame clones and leaves some out. The sample lists about 270,000 clones; approximately 91% were seen once. The receptor's source is a woman aged 40 to 50 with acute COVID-19. The chain combines TRBV7-2 with TRBJ2-2; maybe TRBD2 (5 bases). The specimen was PBMCs or T cells enriched from blood (not recorded which). CDR3 DNA sequence: TGTGCCAGCAGCTTAAGTCGGGGAACCGGGGAGCTGTTTTTT. Translated, it gives CASSLSRGTGELFF.